This entry lists 29 T cell receptor beta chains sequenced from one sample in a study of blood T cell repertoires in COVID-19. Method: immunoSEQ multiplex PCR; TCRdb's copy keeps in-frame clones and lacks some. The table includes 350,000 to 400,000 clones, 75% to 90% detected once. Sequencing was performed on peripheral blood. Every receptor here comes from a woman in her sixties or seventies with COVID-19, enrolled during active disease.

This clone was observed a single time. This chain joins TRBV7-3 and TRBJ2-7; maybe TRBD1 (6 bases). The CDR3 length is 15 residues. Per the germline V gene, CDR1 is SGHTA and CDR2 is FQGTGA. Trimming pared 0 bases from V and 0 bases from J, leaving 9 bases between. The CDR3 region has the DNA TGTGCCAGCAGCTTAACGATAGGGGGCTCCTACGAGCAGTACTTC. Translation: CASSLTIGGSYEQYF.

The rearrangement joins TRBV2 to TRBJ1-2; D is undetermined. The CDR3 runs 12 residues. CDR1 and CDR2 from the germline V gene are SNHLY and FYNNEI. V lost 4 bases, J lost 2 bases, and 5 bases lay in between. DNA for the CDR3: TGTGCCAGCAGTGCCCAGAACTATGGCTACACCTTC. Translation: CASSAQNYGYTF.

In the case of this clone: Germline and junction disagree at one end, which may indicate a read error. The chain has TRBV11-2 and TRBJ1-4; D remains unclear. The V gene's germline CDR1 is SGHAT and CDR2 FQNNGV. CDR3 length: 16 residues. This CDR3 reads CASSLDKGTTNEKLFF. The CDR3 region has the DNA TGTGCCAGCAGCTTAGATAAAGGCACAACTAATGAAAAGCTGTTTTTT.

In the case of this clone: This sample includes further DNA sequences coding for the same CDR3. The J gene is TRBJ1-1, the V gene TRBV6-4; D unclear. CDR3 length equals 13 residues. Trimming removed 5 bases at V and 1 base at J, with 8 bases between. Germline V gives CDR1 MRHNA, CDR2 SNTAGT. This CDR3 reads CASSRTANTEAFF. The CDR3 DNA reads TGTGCCAGCAGTCGAACAGCGAACACTGAAGCTTTCTTT.

This clone was counted a few times. The chain has TRBV30 and TRBJ1-5, with D uncertain. Germline CDR1 and CDR2: GTSNPN and SVGIG (reference sequence). The CDR3 has 13 residues. In nucleotides, the CDR3 is TGTGCTTATGGAGGGTATAGCAATCAGCCCCAGCATTTT. Translated: CAYGGYSNQPQHF.

This clone was seen only once. This sequence joins TRBV14 and TRBJ1-5; D unclear. Between the trimmed V and J ends, which lost 1 base and 4 bases, there was a span of 5 bases. The CDR3 has 13 amino acids. Germline lookup yields CDR1 SGHDN and CDR2 FVKESK. The CDR3 region is CASSQGGNQPQHF. CDR3 nucleotides: TGTGCCAGCAGCCAAGGCGGGAATCAGCCCCAGCATTTT.

The V call is TRBV19, the J call TRBJ1-1; no clear D. Germline CDR1 reads LNHDA; CDR2 reads SQIVND (reference sequence). CDR3 length: 15 residues. V shed 3 bases and J shed 0 bases, with 11 bases lying between them. The CDR3 sequence: CASSIRLSVNTEAFF. Here the CDR3 DNA reads TGTGCCAGTAGTATCAGGCTTTCAGTGAACACTGAAGCTTTCTTT.

This CDR3 is CASSPRLLNTGELFF. For the CDR3, the DNA is TGTGCCAGCAGCCCGCGACTTCTAAACACCGGGGAGCTGTTTTTT. V gene TRBV7-2 combines with J gene TRBJ2-2; no reliable D call. Germline-derived CDR1 and CDR2 are SGHTA and FQGNSA. V was clipped by 5 bases and J by 2 bases, with 12 bases between them. The CDR3 consists of 15 residues.

The CDR3 sequence: CASSLSLASYNEQFF. CDR3 sequence (DNA): TGTGCCAGCAGCTTAAGCCTAGCGTCCTACAATGAGCAGTTCTTC. The chain couples TRBV7-3 to TRBJ2-1; the D gene is possibly TRBD2 (6 bases). This CDR3 comprises 15 residues. The V and J ends lost 1 base and 1 base respectively, with 8 bases between them. Germline assignment: CDR1 SGHTA and CDR2 FQGTGA.

The rearrangement links TRBV6-6 to TRBJ1-1; a possible D gene is TRBD1 (6 bases). CDR1 is MNHNY and CDR2 is SVGAGI in the germline V gene (reference sequence). The CDR3 spans 14 residues. V was trimmed by 6 bases and J by 4 bases, leaving 15 bases between them. This CDR3 is CASRPGVGGTEAFF. The CDR3 coding sequence is TGTGCCAGCAGGCCAGGGGTAGGGGGCACTGAAGCTTTCTTT.

Here the CDR3 reads CASSTQQGGTEAFF. CDR3 bases: TGTGCCAGCAGCACCCAACAGGGGGGCACTGAAGCTTTCTTT. The gene calls are TRBV7-9 and TRBJ1-1; TRBD1 matches 8 bases. The germline V gene has CDR1 SEHNR and CDR2 FQNEAQ (reference sequence). Trimming cost V 5 bases and J 4 bases; bases outside gene matches: 6. This CDR3 is built from 14 residues.

The chain combines TRBV15 with TRBJ1-2; 9 bases align to TRBD1. The V gene's germline CDR1 is LNHNV and CDR2 YYDKDF (reference sequence). V lost 1 base to trimming and J lost 7 bases; unmatched junction nucleotides: 7. The CDR3 contains 15 residues. As DNA, the CDR3 is TGTGCCACCAGCAGAGTGGGACAGGGTACGTTTGGCTACACCTTC. Its translation is CATSRVGQGTFGYTF.

This clone came up a few times. The gene calls are TRBV6-2 or TRBV6-3 and TRBJ1-5; D unclear. Germline V gene sequence: CDR1 MNHEY, CDR2 SVGEGT. The V and J ends lost 4 bases and 9 bases respectively, with 13 bases between them. The CDR3 is made up of 13 amino acids. CDR3 coding DNA: TGTGCCAGCAGTTCGCTAGCCAGATGGCCCCAGCATTTT. This gives the protein CASSSLARWPQHF.

The V gene is TRBV7-6, the J gene TRBJ2-5, with a weak D call TRBD1 (5 bases). V lost 1 base, J lost 1 base, and 10 bases lay in between. The CDR3 is 15 amino acids. Germline CDR1 reads SGHVS; CDR2 reads FNYEAQ. The CDR3 sequence is CASSLGGNFQETQYF. CDR3 bases: TGTGCCAGCAGCTTAGGGGGCAACTTCCAAGAGACCCAGTACTTC.

The chain joins TRBV13 to TRBJ2-3, with D possibly being TRBD2 (5 bases). V dropped 5 bases and J dropped 8 bases, with 14 bases sitting between them. Germline assignment: CDR1 PRHDT and CDR2 FYEKMQ (reference sequence). The CDR3 runs 13 residues. The CDR3 coding sequence is TGTGCCAGCAGCCAGCGGACGGGCGCTACGCAGTATTTT. Protein product: CASSQRTGATQYF.

This chain connects TRBV27 to TRBJ2-7; D may be TRBD2 (5 bases). Trimming cost V 5 bases and J 11 bases, with 19 bases left between them. The length of the CDR3 is 13 residues. Germline-derived CDR1 and CDR2 are MNHEY and SMNVEV (reference sequence). CDR3 DNA sequence: TGTGCCAGCAGTATAACGGGGTTGACACGAGAGTACTTC. Protein product: CASSITGLTREYF.

The chain uses TRBV25-1 and TRBJ1-6; TRBD1 matches at 8 bases. CDR1 is MGHDK, CDR2 SYGVNS, per germline. The length of the CDR3 is 15 residues. V trimming: 5 bases; J trimming: 7 bases; junction bases outside the gene matches: 7. The CDR3 DNA reads as TGTGCCAGCAGTTTCCTACAGGGGGGGAATTCACCCCTCCACTTT. Translated: CASSFLQGGNSPLHF. Looking up the rest from reference TRBV25-1 and TRBJ1-6 gives the full variable domain: EADIYQTPRYLVIGTGKKITLECSQTMGHDKMYWYQQDPGMELHLIHYSYGVNSTEKGDLSSESTVSRIRTEHFPLTLESARPSHTSQYLCASSFLQGGNSPLHFGNGTRLTVT.

The V call is TRBV4-3, the J call TRBJ2-7; TRBD2 might be the D (7 bases). Germline assignment: CDR1 LGHNA and CDR2 YSLEER. V was shortened by 0 bases and J by 5 bases, with 20 bases between the two germline ends. This CDR3 comprises 17 residues. The CDR3 loop reads CASSQDFMGGAAHEQYF. For the CDR3, the DNA is TGCGCCAGCAGCCAAGATTTTATGGGGGGGGCCGCCCACGAGCAGTACTTC.

This chain links TRBV6-5 with TRBJ1-1; a weak D match, TRBD1 (5 bases). CDR3 size: 14 residues. Trimming left V 8 bases short and J 4 bases short, with 17 bases between. Looked up from germline, CDR1 is MNHEY and CDR2 is SVGAGI. The CDR3, as DNA: TGTGCCAGCCATCCTTTTAGCGGGGGCACTGAAGCTTTCTTT. This sequence encodes CASHPFSGGTEAFF.

The chain has TRBV9 and TRBJ1-1; D gene unclear. Germline CDR1 is SGDLS and CDR2 is YYNGEE. Trimming took off 1 base at V and 3 bases at J, with 16 bases between the two ends. The CDR3 runs to 16 residues. The CDR3 is CASSVWRGEPDTEAFF. The CDR3 DNA follows: TGTGCCAGCAGCGTATGGAGAGGAGAGCCGGACACTGAAGCTTTCTTT.

The chain carries TRBV2 and TRBJ1-2; TRBD1 matches at 8 bases. This CDR3 is built from 16 residues. Germline loops: CDR1 SNHLY, CDR2 FYNNEI. Germline trimming cut 0 bases from V and 7 bases from J; bases unmatched to any gene: 10. The CDR3 loop is CASSEAYAGGEVGYTF. The CDR3 DNA reads as TGTGCCAGCAGTGAAGCGTACGCAGGGGGCGAGGTTGGCTACACCTTC.

This clone came up a few times. J is TRBJ1-4 and V is TRBV3-1 (or the pseudogene TRBV3-2); 7 nucleotides line up with TRBD1. Trimming cost V 4 bases and J 8 bases; bases outside gene matches: 7. Germline V lookup: CDR1 LGHDT, CDR2 YNNKEL (reference sequence). There are 14 residues in the CDR3. The CDR3 DNA is TGTGCCAGCAGCCGACAGGGTTTGTACGAAAAACTGTTTTTT. It specifies CASSRQGLYEKLFF.

This chain joins TRBV5-1 and TRBJ1-2; D is perhaps TRBD1 (5 bases). With 2 bases removed from V and 1 base from J, the gap between germline ends came to 9 bases. Per germline, CDR1 SGHRS and CDR2 YFSETQ. The CDR3 is made up of 14 amino acids. The DNA for the CDR3 is TGCGCCAGCAGCTTAGACGGGGGTAACTATGGCTACACCTTC. Amino acid sequence: CASSLDGGNYGYTF.

The chain recombines TRBV6-6 with TRBJ1-2; the D gene is possibly TRBD1 (6 bases). This CDR3 is 12 amino acids long. Germline CDR1 MNHNY, CDR2 SVGAGI (reference sequence). V dropped 6 bases and J dropped 5 bases, with 10 bases sitting between them. The CDR3: CASRDSVYGYTF. The CDR3 nucleotides read TGTGCCAGCAGGGACAGCGTATATGGCTACACCTTC.

V is TRBV7-3 and J is TRBJ1-2; D is undetermined. Trimming took off 1 base at V and 5 bases at J, with 8 bases between the two ends. There are 13 residues in the CDR3. Per germline, CDR1 SGHTA and CDR2 FQGTGA. The CDR3: CASSLSTGYGYTF. CDR3 nucleotide sequence: TGTGCCAGCAGCTTAAGCACGGGGTATGGCTACACCTTC. The whole variable domain, filled in from reference TRBV7-3 and TRBJ1-2, reads GAGVSQTPSNKVTEKGKYVELRCDPISGHTALYWYRQSLGQGPEFLIYFQGTGAADDSGLPNDRFFAVRPEGSVSTLKIQRTERGDSAVYLCASSLSTGYGYTFGSGTRLTVV.

The CDR3 bases are TGTGCCAGCAGAGGACTGTATAGCAATCAGCCCCAGCATTTT. Amino acids: CASRGLYSNQPQHF. The chain uses TRBV27 and TRBJ1-5; no clear D. Germline assignment: CDR1 MNHEY and CDR2 SMNVEV (reference sequence). CDR3 length: 14 residues. V shed 6 bases and J shed 0 bases, with 9 bases lying between them.

The rearrangement joins TRBV9 to TRBJ1-2; 9 bases agree with TRBD1. The CDR3 length is 15 residues. The V gene end was trimmed by 4 bases and the J gene end by 7 bases; junction bases not matched to a gene: 11. Germline V gene lookup returns CDR1 SGDLS and CDR2 YYNGEE. The CDR3 region is CASSFSTTGGVGYTF. Written as DNA, the CDR3 is TGTGCCAGCAGCTTCAGCACGACAGGGGGTGTTGGCTACACCTTC. The full variable domain, its missing parts supplied by reference TRBV9 and TRBJ1-2, is DSGVTQTPKHLITATGQRVTLRCSPRSGDLSVYWYQQSLDQGLQFLIQYYNGEERAKGNILERFSAQQFPDLHSELNLSSLELGDSALYFCASSFSTTGGVGYTFGSGTRLTVV.

The count of this clone is one. The chain couples TRBV6-1 to TRBJ2-7; 13 bases match TRBD2. The CDR3 totals 15 residues. After removal of 2 bases from V and 2 bases from J, the junction contained 0 bases not matched to a gene. The germline V gene encodes CDR1 MNHNS and CDR2 SASEGT. Written as DNA, the CDR3 is TGTGCCAGCAGTGAAACTAGCGGGGGGGCCTACGAGCAGTACTTC. Translation: CASSETSGGAYEQYF.

The chain employs TRBV25-1 and TRBJ1-5, with a tentative D call TRBD1 (5 bases). In germline, CDR1 is MGHDK, CDR2 SYGVNS. V was trimmed by 6 bases and J by 0 bases, leaving 12 bases between them. CDR3 length: 15 amino acids. The CDR3 reads CASSGGKYSNQPQHF. CDR3 in DNA: TGTGCCAGCAGCGGGGGAAAGTATAGCAATCAGCCCCAGCATTTT.